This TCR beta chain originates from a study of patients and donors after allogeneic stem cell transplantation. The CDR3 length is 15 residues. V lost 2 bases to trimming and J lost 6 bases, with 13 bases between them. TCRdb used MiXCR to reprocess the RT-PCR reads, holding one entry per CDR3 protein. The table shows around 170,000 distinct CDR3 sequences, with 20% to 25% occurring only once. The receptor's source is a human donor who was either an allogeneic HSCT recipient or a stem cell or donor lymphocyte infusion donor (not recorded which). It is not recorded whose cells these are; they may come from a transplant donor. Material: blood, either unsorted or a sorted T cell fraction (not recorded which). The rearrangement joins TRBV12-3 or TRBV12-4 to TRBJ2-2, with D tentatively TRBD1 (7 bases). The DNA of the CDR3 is TGTGCCAGCAGTTTACCTTCAGGGGGGCCCGGGGAGCTGTTTTTT. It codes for CASSLPSGGPGELFF.